Each of the 30 T cell receptor beta chains below was sequenced from the same sample in a study of T cell repertoires in aging, cancer and after chemotherapy. TRB rearrangements spanning V, D and J were amplified using mixed TRB-A/B primers. Each CDR3 protein is one row after TCRdb ran MiXCR on the multiplex PCR reads. This table has over 950 distinct CDR3 sequences, about 30% appearing once. Amplification of TCR beta used genomic DNA extracted from peripheral blood. Sequenced material: blood. These receptor sequences come from a human donor with a solid tumor.

V is TRBV24-1 and J is TRBJ2-1; D is perhaps TRBD1 or TRBD2 (5 bases each). CDR1 KGHDR and CDR2 SFDVKD come from the germline V gene. The CDR3 length is 13 residues. The V and J ends lost 6 bases and 7 bases respectively, with 12 bases between them. CDR3 region: CATSSQGPNEQFF. Here the CDR3 DNA reads TGTGCCACCAGTAGCCAGGGACCTAATGAGCAGTTCTTC.

The genes are TRBV30 and TRBJ2-7; TRBD2 is a possible D gene (5 bases). Trimming removed 4 bases from V and 0 bases from J, with 10 bases in between. The CDR3 covers 13 residues. Per the germline V gene, CDR1 is GTSNPN and CDR2 is SVGIG (reference sequence). The CDR3 is CAWKHGNSYEQYF. CDR3 sequence (DNA): TGTGCCTGGAAACACGGGAACTCCTACGAGCAGTACTTC.

This chain joins TRBV6-6 and TRBJ1-1; D is possibly TRBD1 (5 bases). Trimming cost V 4 bases and J 10 bases, with 25 bases left between them. Germline CDR1 and CDR2: MNHNY and SVGAGI (reference sequence). This CDR3 region has 16 residues. CDR3: CASSLSSGSTPLVAFF. The CDR3 region has the DNA TGTGCCAGCAGTTTGTCATCAGGGTCGACCCCACTTGTAGCTTTCTTT.

This clonotype was picked up a small number of times. The CDR3 DNA is TGTGCCAGCACTCCGGACGGAGAGACCCAGTACTTC. It codes for CASTPDGETQYF. V and J are TRBV27 and TRBJ2-5; no firm D call. CDR3 size: 12 residues. Germline CDR1 MNHEY, CDR2 SMNVEV (reference sequence). V was cut by 7 bases and J by 4 bases, with 10 bases left in between.

The V call is TRBV29-1, the J call TRBJ1-4; 11 nucleotides align to TRBD1. This CDR3 has 14 amino acids. The V gene's germline CDR1 is SQVTM and CDR2 ANQGSEA. V lost 6 bases, J lost 7 bases, and 7 bases stayed unmatched. CDR3 loop: CSVLGQGASEKLFF. In DNA form, the CDR3 reads TGCAGCGTCCTAGGACAGGGGGCGTCTGAAAAACTGTTTTTT. The whole variable domain, filled in from reference TRBV29-1 and TRBJ1-4, reads SAVISQKPSRDICQRGTSLTIQCQVDSQVTMMFWYRQQPGQSLTLIATANQGSEATYESGFVIDKFPISRPNLTFSTLTVSNMSPEDSSIYLCSVLGQGASEKLFFGSGTQLSVL.

This chain links TRBV27 with TRBJ2-7; 7 positions agree with TRBD1. The germline CDR1 and CDR2 sequences are MNHEY and SMNVEV (reference sequence). The CDR3 loop spans 14 amino acids. With V trimmed by 8 bases and J by 0 bases, 7 bases remained unmatched. The CDR3 sequence is CASGSSGGSYEQYF. The CDR3, as DNA: TGTGCCAGCGGGTCCTCAGGGGGCTCCTACGAGCAGTACTTC.

The V call is TRBV20-1, the J call TRBJ2-3, with D perhaps being TRBD1 or TRBD2 (5 bases each). The CDR3 spans 15 residues. The germline V gene encodes CDR1 DFQATT and CDR2 SNEGSKA (reference sequence). V was clipped by 0 bases and J by 3 bases, with 13 bases between them. CDR3: CSARDNWGSTDTQYF. In nucleotides, the CDR3 is TGCAGTGCTAGAGATAATTGGGGGAGTACAGATACGCAGTATTTT.

This clonotype is medium-sized by share. The chain couples TRBV19 to TRBJ1-5; D is possibly TRBD1 (6 bases). The CDR3 is 15 residues long. V shed 5 bases and J shed 7 bases, with 18 bases lying between them. Per germline, CDR1 LNHDA and CDR2 SQIVND (reference sequence). The CDR3 region has the DNA TGTGCCAGTAGTCTGGAGACAGGTATGGGGCAGCCCCAGCATTTT. Protein: CASSLETGMGQPQHF.

The chain is built from TRBV24-1 and TRBJ2-3, with D perhaps TRBD1 or TRBD2 (5 bases each). From germline, CDR1 is KGHDR and CDR2 SFDVKD. CDR3 size: 16 residues. V was cut by 0 bases and J by 0 bases, with 9 bases left in between. The CDR3: CATSDLTGASTDTQYF. CDR3 sequence (DNA): TGTGCCACCAGTGATTTGACCGGGGCTAGCACAGATACGCAGTATTTT.

By frequency in the sample, this clonotype is large (0.1 to 1%). The chain recombines TRBV29-1 with TRBJ1-1; D is perhaps TRBD1 (6 bases). V was pared by 7 bases and J by 3 bases, with 15 bases between. The CDR3 is 13 residues long. Germline CDR1 reads SQVTM; CDR2 reads ANQGSEA. The CDR3 DNA is TGCAGCGCCGCACAGGGACCGGACACTGAAGCTTTCTTT. It translates to CSAAQGPDTEAFF.

This clonotype is deemed medium-sized (0.01 to 0.1%). The chain recombines TRBV30 with TRBJ1-5; the D gene is possibly TRBD1 (6 bases). The germline gives CDR1 GTSNPN, CDR2 SVGIG (reference sequence). This CDR3 has 13 amino acids. The V gene lost 3 bases and the J gene lost 7 bases, with 13 bases spanning the gap. CDR3 protein: CAWSGGQHQPQHF. The CDR3 nucleotides read TGTGCCTGGAGCGGTGGACAGCACCAGCCCCAGCATTTT.

A few counts support this clonotype. The chain uses TRBV20-1 and TRBJ2-7, with TRBD1 matching 7 bases. Trimming took 6 bases from V and 3 from J; bases not matched to a gene: 14. Per germline, CDR1 DFQATT and CDR2 SNEGSKA (reference sequence). CDR3 size: 15 residues. The CDR3 nucleotides are TGCAGTGCAACCCGGGACAGACACCAATTCTACGAGCAGTACTTC. Translating it yields CSATRDRHQFYEQYF.

This clonotype was counted between two and nine times. The rearrangement links TRBV6-5 to TRBJ1-1; a possible D gene is TRBD1 (6 bases). The germline V and J ends were trimmed by 2 bases and 6 bases, with 10 bases remaining between them. This CDR3 comprises 13 residues. From germline, CDR1 is MNHEY and CDR2 SVGAGI. As DNA, the CDR3 is TGTGCCAGCAGTTACCAACAGGGAGCTGAAGCTTTCTTT. This sequence encodes CASSYQQGAEAFF.

A few counts support this clonotype. J is TRBJ2-2 and V is TRBV6-1; tentative D call: TRBD2 (6 bases). CDR3 length: 13 residues. The V end lost 2 bases, the J end lost 6 bases, and 7 bases lay between the germline ends. Germline loops: CDR1 MNHNS, CDR2 SASEGT. CDR3 in amino acids: CASSEWRAGELFF. The CDR3 region has the DNA TGTGCCAGCAGTGAATGGAGGGCCGGGGAGCTGTTTTTT.

The rearrangement joins TRBV5-1 to TRBJ2-7; no definite D call. Germline V gives CDR1 SGHRS, CDR2 YFSETQ. The CDR3 consists of 11 residues. V shed 2 bases and J shed 3 bases, with 3 bases lying between them. This CDR3 reads CASSFNYEQYF. In DNA form, the CDR3 reads TGCGCCAGCAGCTTTAACTACGAGCAGTACTTC.

J is TRBJ1-1 and V is TRBV7-6, with D hard to call. This CDR3 is built from 13 residues. The V gene's germline CDR1 is SGHVS and CDR2 FNYEAQ. Deletions cut 5 bases from V and 1 base from J, with 8 bases between. CDR3 in DNA: TGTGCCAGCAGCGAAAGAAGGAACACTGAAGCTTTCTTT. It is translated as CASSERRNTEAFF.

The rearrangement joins TRBV27 to TRBJ2-5; 15 bases map to TRBD2. Germline CDR1 reads MNHEY; CDR2 reads SMNVEV (reference sequence). The J segment lost 1 base and the V segment lost 5 bases, leaving 5 bases of the junction unmatched. This CDR3 is built from 17 residues. This chain's CDR3 is CASSKGLAGGPQETQYF. The DNA of the CDR3 is TGTGCCAGCAGTAAAGGACTAGCGGGGGGGCCCCAAGAGACCCAGTACTTC.

The gene calls are TRBV12-3 or TRBV12-4 and TRBJ1-1; D uncertain. The CDR3 spans 12 residues. V lost 5 bases, J lost 1 base, and 5 bases lay in between. The CDR3 DNA follows: TGTGCCAGCAGTCGGACGAACACTGAAGCTTTCTTT. It specifies CASSRTNTEAFF.

The chain couples TRBV19 to TRBJ1-5; TRBD1 is a possible D gene (5 bases). Germline CDR1 LNHDA, CDR2 SQIVND (reference sequence). Trimming pared 0 bases from V and 1 base from J, leaving 13 bases between. This CDR3 is built from 17 residues. This CDR3 reads CASSIDRVWDSNQPQHF. CDR3 coding DNA: TGTGCCAGTAGTATAGATCGGGTATGGGACAGCAATCAGCCCCAGCATTTT.

This clonotype was seen more than once but under ten times. The chain combines TRBV18 with TRBJ2-1, with a possible D match to TRBD2 (6 bases). Trimming pared 2 bases from V and 3 bases from J, leaving 20 bases between. CDR1 KGHSH and CDR2 LQKENI come from the germline V gene. This CDR3 has 18 residues. The CDR3 DNA sequence: TGTGCCAGCTCACCAAGGGTGTCGCGCGGGGCGGTCTACAATGAGCAGTTCTTC. Encoded protein: CASSPRVSRGAVYNEQFF.

This clonotype is deemed medium-sized. The chain employs TRBV29-1 and TRBJ2-5; 8 bases align to TRBD2. The CDR3 runs 12 residues. Per germline, CDR1 SQVTM and CDR2 ANQGSEA. V shed 6 bases, J shed 1 base, and the junction held 1 base outside the gene matches. The CDR3 protein is CSVGTSQETQYF. The DNA of the CDR3 is TGCAGCGTCGGGACTAGCCAAGAGACCCAGTACTTC.

In this sample, this clonotype is medium-sized. The V and J genes are TRBV30 and TRBJ1-6; TRBD1 agrees at 10 bases. This CDR3 has 17 residues. Germline CDR1 and CDR2: GTSNPN and SVGIG (reference sequence). The ends lost 2 bases at V and 8 bases at J; junction bases unmatched: 12. CDR3 sequence (DNA): TGTGCCTGGAGTTGTATTCTTCCGGGACAGGGGTATTCACCCCTCCACTTT. It is translated as CAWSCILPGQGYSPLHF. Using reference TRBV30 and TRBJ1-6 for the parts outside the CDR3, the full variable domain is SQTIHQWPATLVQPVGSPLSLECTVEGTSNPNLYWYRQAAGRGLQLLFYSVGIGQISSEVPQNLSASRPQDRQFILSSKKLLLSDSGFYLCAWSCILPGQGYSPLHFGNGTRLTVT.

This clonotype has a handful of counts. The J gene is TRBJ2-2, the V gene TRBV6-4; 8 bases fit TRBD2. The CDR3 sequence is 14 residues long. From germline, CDR1 is MRHNA and CDR2 SNTAGT. V trimming: 2 bases; J trimming: 4 bases; junction bases outside the gene matches: 0. The DNA of the CDR3 is TGTGCCAGCAGTGACGGGACTAGCACCGGGGAGCTGTTTTTT. Amino acid sequence: CASSDGTSTGELFF.

This clonotype was observed a few times. One junction end does not reproduce the germline sequence, and a read error may be involved. The chain combines TRBV19 with TRBJ1-4, with D maybe TRBD1 (6 bases). CDR3 length: 15 residues. Looked up from germline, CDR1 is LNHDA and CDR2 is SQIVND (reference sequence). The CDR3 DNA follows: TGTGCCAGTACCGACAGGATGGGAACTAACGAAAAACTGTTTTTT. Protein: CASTDRMGTNEKLFF.

This clonotype has a single count. This rearrangement joins TRBV18 to TRBJ2-2, with no clear D. The CDR3 is 15 residues long. With 5 bases removed from V and 5 bases from J, the gap between germline ends came to 15 bases. Germline-derived CDR1 and CDR2 are KGHSH and LQKENI. CDR3 nucleotide sequence: TGTGCCAGCTCAATAACGGTCTCCGGGACCGGGGAGCTGTTTTTT. It encodes CASSITVSGTGELFF. Variable domain in full (rest from reference TRBV18 and TRBJ2-2): NAGVMQNPRHLVRRRGQEARLRCSPMKGHSHVYWYRQLPEEGLKFMVYLQKENIIDESGMPKERFSAEFPKEGPSILRIQQVVRGDSAAYFCASSITVSGTGELFFGEGSRLTVL.

As concerns this clonotype: One junction end does not reproduce the germline sequence, and a read error may be involved. The V call is TRBV12-3 or TRBV12-4, the J call TRBJ2-3, with TRBD2 matching over 9 bases. The CDR3 contains 15 residues. The CDR3 here is CASSRLAANEDTRYF. CDR3 coding DNA: TGTGCCAGCAGCCGACTAGCGGCTAACGAGGATACGCGGTATTTT.

This chain connects TRBV24-1 to TRBJ1-6; D perhaps matches TRBD1 (5 bases). Germline assignment: CDR1 KGHDR and CDR2 SFDVKD. V was pared by 10 bases and J by 0 bases, with 15 bases between. The CDR3 is 16 residues long. CDR3 in amino acids: CATGDGPSSYNSPLHF. CDR3 in DNA: TGTGCCACTGGGGACGGACCCAGCTCCTATAATTCACCCCTCCACTTT.

The chain carries TRBV7-3 and TRBJ1-1, with D tentatively TRBD1 (5 bases). Germline loops: CDR1 SGHTA, CDR2 FQGTGA. The germline V and J ends were trimmed by 3 bases and 0 bases, with 5 bases remaining between them. CDR3 length equals 13 residues. The CDR3 DNA reads TGTGCCAGCAGCTTCAGGGTGAACACTGAAGCTTTCTTT. Its translation is CASSFRVNTEAFF.

The table lists this clonotype with a few counts. The J gene is TRBJ2-3, the V gene TRBV11-1; TRBD2 matches 10 bases. With V trimmed by 2 bases and J by 6 bases, 11 bases remained unmatched. This CDR3 region has 17 residues. Per germline, CDR1 SGHAT and CDR2 FQDESV (reference sequence). In DNA form, the CDR3 reads TGTGCCAGCAGCTTAAATCCTAGCGGGGGAGCATTCGATACGCAGTATTTT. Translating it yields CASSLNPSGGAFDTQYF.

The chain couples TRBV12-3 or TRBV12-4 to TRBJ2-7, with TRBD1 as a possible D gene (5 bases). V was cut by 6 bases and J by 2 bases, with 14 bases left in between. This CDR3 comprises 14 residues. In DNA form, the CDR3 reads TGTGCCAGCAGACCAGGGCCTGGGGCCTACGAGCAGTACTTC. Protein sequence: CASRPGPGAYEQYF.